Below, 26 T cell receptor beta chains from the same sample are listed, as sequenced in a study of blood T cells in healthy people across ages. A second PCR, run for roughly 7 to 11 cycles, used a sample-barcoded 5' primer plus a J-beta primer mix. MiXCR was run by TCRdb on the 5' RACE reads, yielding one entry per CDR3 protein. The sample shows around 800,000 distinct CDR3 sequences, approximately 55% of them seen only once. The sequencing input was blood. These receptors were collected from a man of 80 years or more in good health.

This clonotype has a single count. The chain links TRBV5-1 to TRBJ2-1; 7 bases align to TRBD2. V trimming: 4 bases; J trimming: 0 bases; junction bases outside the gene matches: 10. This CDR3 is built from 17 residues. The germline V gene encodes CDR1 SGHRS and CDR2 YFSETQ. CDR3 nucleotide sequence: TGCGCCAGCAGCATTGGTTCTAGCGGAACCTCCTACAATGAGCAGTTCTTC. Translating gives CASSIGSSGTSYNEQFF.

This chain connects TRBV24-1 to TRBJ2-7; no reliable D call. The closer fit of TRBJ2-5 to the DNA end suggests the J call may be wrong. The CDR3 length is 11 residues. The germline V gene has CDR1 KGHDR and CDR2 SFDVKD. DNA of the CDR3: TGTGCCACCAGTGACTATGGGACCCAGTACTTC. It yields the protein CATSDYGTQYF.

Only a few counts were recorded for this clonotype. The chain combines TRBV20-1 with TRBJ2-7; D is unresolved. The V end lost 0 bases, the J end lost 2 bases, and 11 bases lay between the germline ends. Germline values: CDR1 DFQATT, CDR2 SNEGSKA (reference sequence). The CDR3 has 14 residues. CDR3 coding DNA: TGCAGTGCTAGAGATCTAAACGTACCCTACGAGCAGTACTTC. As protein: CSARDLNVPYEQYF.

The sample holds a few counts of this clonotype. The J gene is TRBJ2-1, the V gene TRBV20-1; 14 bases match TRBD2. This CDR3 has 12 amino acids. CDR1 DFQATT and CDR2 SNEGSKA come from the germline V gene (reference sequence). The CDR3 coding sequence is TGCAGGGGACTAGCGGGAGACGGTGAGCAGTTCTTC. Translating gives CRGLAGDGEQFF.

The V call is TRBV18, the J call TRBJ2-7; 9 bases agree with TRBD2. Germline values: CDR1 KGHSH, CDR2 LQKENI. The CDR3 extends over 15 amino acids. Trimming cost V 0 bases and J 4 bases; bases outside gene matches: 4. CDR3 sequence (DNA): TGTGCCAGCTCACCACCGTCTCTAGCGGGATACGAGCAGTACTTC. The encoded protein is CASSPPSLAGYEQYF.

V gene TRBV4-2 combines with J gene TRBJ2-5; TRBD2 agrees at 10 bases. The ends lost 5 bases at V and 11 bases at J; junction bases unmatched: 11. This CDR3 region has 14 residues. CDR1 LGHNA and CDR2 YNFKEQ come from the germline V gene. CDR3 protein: CASSAGLAFGEQYF. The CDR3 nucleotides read TGTGCCAGCAGCGCGGGACTAGCGTTCGGTGAGCAGTACTTC.

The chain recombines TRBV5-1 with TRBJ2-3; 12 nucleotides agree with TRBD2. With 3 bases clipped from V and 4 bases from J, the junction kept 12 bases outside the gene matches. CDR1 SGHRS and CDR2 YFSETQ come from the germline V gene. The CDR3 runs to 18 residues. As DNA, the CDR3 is TGCGCCAGCAGCTACTCGAGGACTAGCGGGATGGTGGCAGATACGCAGTATTTT. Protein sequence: CASSYSRTSGMVADTQYF.

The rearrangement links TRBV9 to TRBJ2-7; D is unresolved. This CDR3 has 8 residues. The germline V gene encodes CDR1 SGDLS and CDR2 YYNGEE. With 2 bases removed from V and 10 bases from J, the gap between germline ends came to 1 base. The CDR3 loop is CASSVQYF. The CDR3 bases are TGTGCCAGCAGCGTCCAGTACTTC.

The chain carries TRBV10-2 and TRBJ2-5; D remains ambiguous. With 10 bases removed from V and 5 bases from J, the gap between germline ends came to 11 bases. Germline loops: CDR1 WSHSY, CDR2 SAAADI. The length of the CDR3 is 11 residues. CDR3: CATTSVETQYF. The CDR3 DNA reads TGCGCCACCACGTCGGTGGAGACCCAGTACTTC.

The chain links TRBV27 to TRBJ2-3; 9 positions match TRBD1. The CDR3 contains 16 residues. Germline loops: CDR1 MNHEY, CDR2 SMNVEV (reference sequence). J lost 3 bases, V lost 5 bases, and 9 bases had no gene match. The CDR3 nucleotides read TGTGCCAGCAGTCCTACGACAGGGGGGGATACAGATACGCAGTATTTT. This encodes CASSPTTGGDTDTQYF.

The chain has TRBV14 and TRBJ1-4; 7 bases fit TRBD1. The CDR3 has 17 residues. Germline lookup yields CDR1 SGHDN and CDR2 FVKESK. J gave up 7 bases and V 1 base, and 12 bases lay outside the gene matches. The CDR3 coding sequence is TGTGCCAGCAGCCAAGGAGCCCGAACAGGGGCTCCTGAAAAACTGTTTTTT. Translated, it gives CASSQGARTGAPEKLFF.

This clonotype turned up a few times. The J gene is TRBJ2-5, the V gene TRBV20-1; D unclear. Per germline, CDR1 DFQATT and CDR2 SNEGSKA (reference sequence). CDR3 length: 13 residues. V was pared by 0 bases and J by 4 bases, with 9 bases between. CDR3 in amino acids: CSARDLQRETQYF. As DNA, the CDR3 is TGCAGTGCTAGAGATTTGCAGCGAGAGACCCAGTACTTC.

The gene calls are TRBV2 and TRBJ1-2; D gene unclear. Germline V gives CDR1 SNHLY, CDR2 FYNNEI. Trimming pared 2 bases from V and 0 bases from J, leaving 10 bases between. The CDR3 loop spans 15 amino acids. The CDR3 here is CASSEWSPTNYGYTF. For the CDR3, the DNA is TGTGCCAGCAGTGAATGGAGTCCCACTAACTATGGCTACACCTTC.

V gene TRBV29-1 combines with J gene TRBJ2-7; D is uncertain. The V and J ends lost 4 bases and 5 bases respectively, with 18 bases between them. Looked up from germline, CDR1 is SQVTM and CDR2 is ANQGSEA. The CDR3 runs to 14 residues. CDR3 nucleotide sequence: TGCAGCGTTGCTCCCGACCACCCCGGCGACGAGCAGTACTTC. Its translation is CSVAPDHPGDEQYF.

This CDR3 reads CASSFQTYNEQFF. The CDR3 bases are TGTGCCAGCAGTTTCCAAACCTACAATGAGCAGTTCTTC. The chain is built from TRBV27 and TRBJ2-1, with D uncertain. The germline CDR1 and CDR2 sequences are MNHEY and SMNVEV (reference sequence). The CDR3 extends over 13 amino acids. V lost 3 bases and J lost 2, with 5 bases in between.

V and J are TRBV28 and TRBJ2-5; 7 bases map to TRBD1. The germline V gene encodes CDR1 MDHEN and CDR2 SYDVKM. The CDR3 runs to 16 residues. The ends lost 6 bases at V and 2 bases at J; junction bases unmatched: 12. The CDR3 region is CASRLRTGEPQETQYF. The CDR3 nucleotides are TGTGCCAGCAGGCTTAGGACAGGTGAACCTCAAGAGACCCAGTACTTC. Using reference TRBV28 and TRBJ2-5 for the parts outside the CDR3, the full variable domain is DVKVTQSSRYLVKRTGEKVFLECVQDMDHENMFWYRQDPGLGLRLIYFSYDVKMKEKGDIPEGYSVSREKKERFSLILESASTNQTSMYLCASRLRTGEPQETQYFGPGTRLLVL.

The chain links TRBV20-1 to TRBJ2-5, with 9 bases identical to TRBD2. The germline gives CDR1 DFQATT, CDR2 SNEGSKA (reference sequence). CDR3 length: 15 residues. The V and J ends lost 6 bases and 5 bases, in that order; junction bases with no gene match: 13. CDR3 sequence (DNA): TGCAGTGCAGTTAGCGGGAGCTCTAGTGAGGAGACCCAGTACTTC. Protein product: CSAVSGSSSEETQYF.

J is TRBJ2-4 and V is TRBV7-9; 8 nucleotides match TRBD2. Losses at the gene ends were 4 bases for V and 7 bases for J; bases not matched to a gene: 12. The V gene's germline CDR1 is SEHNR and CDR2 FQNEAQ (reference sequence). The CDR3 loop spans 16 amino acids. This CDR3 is CASSSKTLSGNNIQYF. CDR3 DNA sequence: TGTGCCAGCAGCTCGAAGACCCTTAGCGGGAACAACATTCAGTACTTC.

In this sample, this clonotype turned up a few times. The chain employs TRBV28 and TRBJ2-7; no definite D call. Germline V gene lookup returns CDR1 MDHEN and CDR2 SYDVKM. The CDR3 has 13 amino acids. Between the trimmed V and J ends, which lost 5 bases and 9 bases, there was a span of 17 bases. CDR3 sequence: CASSPPDPSRQYF. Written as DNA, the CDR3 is TGTGCCAGCAGTCCCCCCGACCCCTCGCGGCAGTACTTC.

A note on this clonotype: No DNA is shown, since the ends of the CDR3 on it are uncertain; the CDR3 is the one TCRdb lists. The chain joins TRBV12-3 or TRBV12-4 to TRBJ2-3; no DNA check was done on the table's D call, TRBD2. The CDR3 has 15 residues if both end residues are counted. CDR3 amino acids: CASSTSRAGTDTQYF.

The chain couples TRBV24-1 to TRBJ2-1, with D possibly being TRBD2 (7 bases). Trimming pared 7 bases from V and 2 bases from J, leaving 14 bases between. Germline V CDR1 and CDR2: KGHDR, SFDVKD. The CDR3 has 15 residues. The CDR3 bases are TGTGCCACCAGGGCCCCGGGGGGCACCTACAATGAGCAGTTCTTC. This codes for CATRAPGGTYNEQFF.

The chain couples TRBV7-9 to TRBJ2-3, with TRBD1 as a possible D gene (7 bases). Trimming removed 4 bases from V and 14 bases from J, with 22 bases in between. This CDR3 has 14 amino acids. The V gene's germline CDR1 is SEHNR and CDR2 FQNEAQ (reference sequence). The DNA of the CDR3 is TGTGCCAGCAGCTCGCAGGGGGGAAACAGATACGCGTATTTT. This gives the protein CASSSQGGNRYAYF. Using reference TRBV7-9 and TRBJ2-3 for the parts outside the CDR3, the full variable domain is DTGVSQNPRHKITKRGQNVTFRCDPISEHNRLYWYRQTLGQGPEFLTYFQNEAQLEKSRLLSDRFSAERPKGSFSTLEIQRTEQGDSAMYLCASSSQGGNRYAYFGPGTRLTVL.

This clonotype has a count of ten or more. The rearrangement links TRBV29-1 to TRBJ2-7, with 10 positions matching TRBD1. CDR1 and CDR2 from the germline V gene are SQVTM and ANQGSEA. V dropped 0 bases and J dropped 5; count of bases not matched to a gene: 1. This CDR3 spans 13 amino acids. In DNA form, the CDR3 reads TGCAGCGTTGAAGATGGGACAGGGGACGAGCAGTACTTC. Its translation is CSVEDGTGDEQYF.

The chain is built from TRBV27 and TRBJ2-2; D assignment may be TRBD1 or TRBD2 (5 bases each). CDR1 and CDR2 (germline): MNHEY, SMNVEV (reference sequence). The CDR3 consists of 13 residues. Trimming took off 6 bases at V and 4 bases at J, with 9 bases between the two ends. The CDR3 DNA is TGTGCCAGCAGCCGGGGACGCACCGGGGAGCTGTTTTTT. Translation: CASSRGRTGELFF.

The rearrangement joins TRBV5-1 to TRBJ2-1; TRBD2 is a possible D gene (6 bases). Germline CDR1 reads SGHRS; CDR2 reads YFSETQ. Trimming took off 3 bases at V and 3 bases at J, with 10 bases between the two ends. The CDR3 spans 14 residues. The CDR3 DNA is TGCGCCAGCAGCTCCGGGACTCGCTACAATGAGCAGTTCTTC. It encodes CASSSGTRYNEQFF.

The DNA for the CDR3 is TGTGCCTCCGGTGGAGGGTGGAGCACAGATACGCAGTATTTT. Its translation is CASGGGWSTDTQYF. V is TRBV6-2 or TRBV6-3 and J is TRBJ2-3, with a possible D match to TRBD2 (6 bases). This CDR3 is built from 14 residues. Germline assignment: CDR1 MNHEY and CDR2 SVGEGT. V dropped 11 bases and J dropped 0 bases, with 15 bases sitting between them.